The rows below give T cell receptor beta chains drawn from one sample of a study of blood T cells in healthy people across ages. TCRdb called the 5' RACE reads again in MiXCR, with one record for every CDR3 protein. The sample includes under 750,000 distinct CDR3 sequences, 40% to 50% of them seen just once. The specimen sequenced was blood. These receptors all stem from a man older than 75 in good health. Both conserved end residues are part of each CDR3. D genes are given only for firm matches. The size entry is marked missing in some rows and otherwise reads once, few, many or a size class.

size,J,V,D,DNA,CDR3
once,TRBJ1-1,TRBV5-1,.,TGCGCCAGCAGCTCCCACCGGGAAAAAACCTGGGGCACTGAAGCTTTCTTT,CASSSHREKTWGTEAFF
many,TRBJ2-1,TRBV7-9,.,TGTGCCAGCAGCCCTCGAGGGTCGGACAATGAGCAGTTCTTC,CASSPRGSDNEQFF
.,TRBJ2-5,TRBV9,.,TGTGCCAGCAGCGTTCATTGGGGGGAAGAGACCCAGTACTTC,CASSVHWGEETQYF
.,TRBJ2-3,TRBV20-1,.,TGCAGTGCTCCTCAGGGTGGCGCAGATACGCAGTATTTT,CSAPQGGADTQYF
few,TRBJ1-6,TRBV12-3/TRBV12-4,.,TGTGCCAGCAGCCGACAGTTTTCCTCCTATAATTCACCCCTCCACTTT,CASSRQFSSYNSPLHF
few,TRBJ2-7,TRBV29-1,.,TGCAGCGTTGTTAGCGCCGGACTTTCCTACGAGCAGTACTTC,CSVVSAGLSYEQYF
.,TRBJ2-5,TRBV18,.,TGTGCCAGCTCACGTGCGGGGCAAGAGACCCAGTACTTC,CASSRAGQETQYF
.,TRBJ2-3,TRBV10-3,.,TGTGCCATCGGGCACGGGGACCGTTTGCAGTATTTT,CAIGHGDRLQYF
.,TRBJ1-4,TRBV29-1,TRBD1,TGCAGCGTCGCATACAGGGGGACTAATGAAAAACTGTTTTTT,CSVAYRGTNEKLFF
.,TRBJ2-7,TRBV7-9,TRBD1,TGTGCCAGCAGCGAGGGACAGCTCTCCTACGAGCAGTACTTC,CASSEGQLSYEQYF
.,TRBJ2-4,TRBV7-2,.,TGTGCCAGCAGCACAGGAAAGGTTCAGTACTTC,CASSTGKVQYF
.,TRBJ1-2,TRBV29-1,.,TGCAGCGTTGATGGGGATGGCTACACCTTC,CSVDGDGYTF
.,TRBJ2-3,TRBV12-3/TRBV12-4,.,TGTGCCAGCAGTAGAGTCAGGGTTGATGTGCAGTATTTT,CASSRVRVDVQYF
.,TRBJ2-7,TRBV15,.,TGTGCCACCAGCGGCGGGACGGAGTTCTACGAGCAGTACTTC,CATSGGTEFYEQYF
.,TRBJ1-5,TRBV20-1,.,TGCAGTGCTCCCCACGGGGGAAGTGGTCCCCAGCATTTT,CSAPHGGSGPQHF
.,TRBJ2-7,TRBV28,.,TGTGCCAGCAGTTCCGGCAGTTTAATCCCCGAGCAGTACTTC,CASSSGSLIPEQYF
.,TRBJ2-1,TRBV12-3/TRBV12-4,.,TGTGCCAGCAGTTTTTTTTGGGGCCGGGATTATGAGCAGTTCTTC,CASSFFWGRDYEQFF
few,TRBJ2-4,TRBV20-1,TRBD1,TGCAGTGCACTCACAGGGGTGGGAAACATTCAGTACTTC,CSALTGVGNIQYF
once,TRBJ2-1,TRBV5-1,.,TGCGCCAGCAGCTTGTTTGGGATGGGCAGGGGCAATGAGCAGTTCTTC,CASSLFGMGRGNEQFF
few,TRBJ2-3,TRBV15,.,TGTGCCACCAGCAGCGACACGATTAGCACAGATACGCAGTATTTT,CATSSDTISTDTQYF
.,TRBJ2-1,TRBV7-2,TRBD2,TGTGCCAGCAGCATTCAAGCGGGAGGGCCCCCCTACAATGAGCAGTTCTTC,CASSIQAGGPPYNEQFF
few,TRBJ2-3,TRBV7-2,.,TGTGCCAGCAGCCTCCTTAGGACAGTGGCGGCTACGCAGTATTTT,CASSLLRTVAATQYF
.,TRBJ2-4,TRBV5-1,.,TGCGCCAGCTCACCGGAAGGCGGTGGCAAAAACATTCAGTACTTC,CASSPEGGGKNIQYF
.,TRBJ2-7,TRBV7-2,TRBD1,TGTGCCAGCAGCTGGGTGCCGGGACAGGGGGGTTCCGAGCAGTACTTC,CASSWVPGQGGSEQYF
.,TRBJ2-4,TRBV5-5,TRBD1,TGTGCCAGCAGCCCCGGGACAGGGGGCTTCAAGGCCAAAAACATTCAGTACTTC,CASSPGTGGFKAKNIQYF
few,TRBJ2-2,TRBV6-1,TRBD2,TGTGCCAGCAGTCTTCGACGGACTAGCCAGGGGCGCGGGGAGCTGTTTTTT,CASSLRRTSQGRGELFF
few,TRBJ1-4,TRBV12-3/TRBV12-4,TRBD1,TGTGCCAGCACCTCGTCTGGGACAGGGAGGGGAAAACTGTTTTTT,CASTSSGTGRGKLFF
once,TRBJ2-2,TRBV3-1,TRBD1,TGTGCCAGCAGCCAGGGACAGGTGAACACCGGGGAGCTGTTTTTT,CASSQGQVNTGELFF
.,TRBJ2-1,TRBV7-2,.,TGTGCCAGCAGCATCTCCGACAGGTGGGAGCAGTTCTTC,CASSISDRWEQFF
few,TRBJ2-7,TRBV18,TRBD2,TGTGCCAGCTCACCACGACTAGCGGGAGACGGGTACGAGCAGTACTTC,CASSPRLAGDGYEQYF
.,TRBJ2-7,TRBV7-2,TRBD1,TGTGCCAGCAGCTTCTCCGGGACAGGGGGAAACGAGCAGTACTTC,CASSFSGTGGNEQYF
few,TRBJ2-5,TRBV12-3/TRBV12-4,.,TGTGCCAGCAGTTTGGCGGCGGGAAGAGAGACCCAGTACTTC,CASSLAAGRETQYF
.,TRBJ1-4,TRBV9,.,TGTGCCAGCAGCGCCCGAGGGGCTACTAATGAAAAACTGTTTTTT,CASSARGATNEKLFF